Below, 11 T cell receptor beta chains from the same sample are listed, as sequenced in a study of tumor-infiltrating lymphocytes in primary liver carcinoma. Co-extracted RNA and DNA came from around 20-30 mg of unsorted bulk tissue. The investigators made TCR beta cDNA from 400 to 550 ng total RNA, using a constant-region primer. Library construction for TCR beta comprised three nested multiplex PCR rounds performed with slightly modified ARM-PCR. Running about 11 cycles apiece, the first two PCR rounds relied on TRBV1-TRBV30 forward primers together with a C-beta reverse primer. One entry per CDR3 protein results from TCRdb running MiXCR on the multiplex PCR reads. The profile shows 90,000 to 150,000 distinct CDR3 sequences, around 70% of them singletons. Sequenced input: tumor-adjacent normal liver tissue. Receptors originate from a woman aged 55-69 years with primary liver carcinoma and hepatitis B virus infection.

As for this clonotype: The junction departs from the called germline gene at one end, perhaps through a read error. This chain links TRBV11-2 with TRBJ2-3, with D uncertain. Germline lookup yields CDR1 SGHAT and CDR2 FQNNGV. This CDR3 comprises 16 residues. The CDR3 nucleotides are TGTGTCAGCAACTTAATGAAGACTGGGCGCACAGATACGCAGTATTTT. It translates to CVSNLMKTGRTDTQYF.

In regard to this clonotype: The final CDR3 position lacks the conserved phenylalanine or tryptophan, pointing to a likely read error. CDR3 loop: CASSYLREASTDTQYS. The CDR3, as DNA: TGTGCCAGCAGTTACTTGAGGGAGGCCAGCACAGATACGCAGTATTCT. V usage is TRBV6-6 and J usage is TRBJ2-3; the D gene is possibly TRBD2 (6 bases). Germline V gene sequence: CDR1 MNHNY, CDR2 SVGAGI (reference sequence). CDR3 length: 16 residues. The ends were cut back, 1 base at V and 0 bases at J, with 11 bases in the middle.

With respect to this clonotype: Relative to the germline gene, one junction end is altered; a read error may explain this. The V and J genes are TRBV11-2 and TRBJ2-3; D not resolved. The CDR3 totals 14 residues. Germline V gene lookup returns CDR1 SGHAT and CDR2 FQNNGV. As DNA, the CDR3 is TGTGCCAGCAACTTAGATCGAGATAGAGATACGCAGTATTTT. Its translation: CASNLDRDRDTQYF.

The rearrangement links TRBV6-1 to TRBJ2-7, with 13 bases matching TRBD2. Looked up from germline, CDR1 is MNHNS and CDR2 is SASEGT. V trimming: 3 bases; J trimming: 7 bases; junction bases outside the gene matches: 6. The CDR3 totals 15 residues. CDR3 coding DNA: TGTGCCAGCAGTGATACTAGCGGGAGGGTTACGGAGCAGTACTTC. It yields the protein CASSDTSGRVTEQYF.

With regard to this clonotype: Since a much larger clone is just one base distant, this may be a read error. V gene TRBV10-3 combines with J gene TRBJ1-1; a weak D match, TRBD1 (5 bases). The CDR3 length is 17 residues. Germline loops: CDR1 ENHRY, CDR2 SYGVKD. V was cut by 7 bases and J by 6 bases, with 27 bases left in between. The chain's CDR3 is CAITRSDRGTNPAEAFF. The CDR3 bases are TGTGCCATCACCCGATCAGACAGAGGCACCAACCCGGCTGAAGCTTTCTTT.

The chain links TRBV7-6 to TRBJ1-4, with no clear D. Germline V gene data show CDR1 as SGHVS and CDR2 as FNYEAQ. The CDR3 has 15 amino acids. The V gene lost 2 bases and the J gene lost 2 bases, with 9 bases spanning the gap. The chain's CDR3 is CASSLSTGTNEKLFF. The CDR3 DNA sequence: TGTGCCAGCAGCTTATCGACGGGGACTAATGAAAAACTGTTTTTT.

This clonotype has a handful of counts. With a much larger clone just one base away, this may be a read error. The chain carries TRBV6-6 and TRBJ2-3; D is unclear. The J call may be in error: the DNA end matches TRBJ1-5 better. Germline CDR1 MNHNY, CDR2 SVGAGI (reference sequence). The CDR3 contains 13 residues. The CDR3 loop reads CASSYPDVNTQHF. CDR3 bases: TGTGCCAGCAGTTACCCGGACGTAAATACGCAGCATTTT.

With respect to this clonotype: One junction end disagrees with the germline gene, perhaps due to a read error. CDR3 protein: CASSLAQGGPSTYTQYF. As DNA, the CDR3 is TGCGCCAGCAGCTTGGCCCAGGGGGGACCGAGCACATATACGCAGTATTTT. This chain connects TRBV5-1 to TRBJ2-3; maybe TRBD1 (7 bases). CDR1 is SGHRS, CDR2 YFSETQ, per germline. CDR3 length equals 17 residues.

The chain has TRBV6-6 and TRBJ2-7; D is perhaps TRBD1 or TRBD2 (5 bases each). The CDR3 has 13 residues. Germline V gives CDR1 MNHNY, CDR2 SVGAGI (reference sequence). Trimming took off 10 bases at V and 2 bases at J, with 15 bases between the two ends. The CDR3 reads CAIRPQGAYEQYF. CDR3 nucleotides: TGTGCCATCAGGCCCCAGGGAGCCTACGAGCAGTACTTC.

This chain connects TRBV11-2 to TRBJ1-3; possibly TRBD1 for D (5 bases). The ends were cut back, 4 bases at V and 2 bases at J, with 24 bases in the middle. This CDR3 has 19 residues. Germline loops: CDR1 SGHAT, CDR2 FQNNGV. CDR3 coding DNA: TGTGCCAGCAGCTCAGGCCCGGATAGGGGAGCGTACCCTGGAAACACCATATATTTT. Translated, it gives CASSSGPDRGAYPGNTIYF. The full variable domain, completed using reference TRBV11-2 and TRBJ1-3, is EAGVAQSPRYKIIEKRQSVAFWCNPISGHATLYWYQQILGQGPKLLIQFQNNGVVDDSQLPKDRFSAERLKGVDSTLKIQPAKLEDSAVYLCASSSGPDRGAYPGNTIYFGEGSWLTVV.

Note on this clonotype: Its ends do not fully match the called genes, so a read error is possible. The chain couples TRBV12-3 or TRBV12-4 to TRBJ2-1; 7 nucleotides line up with TRBD1. The CDR3 consists of 14 residues. In nucleotides, the CDR3 is TGTGTCAGCAGTGACAGGGACCGTCACGGGGAGCAGTTCTTC. This encodes CVSSDRDRHGEQFF.